The 3 T cell receptor beta chains reported below all come from one sample, sequenced in a study of post-analysis software for immune sequencing data. General study results and limits: Included in a set of about five TRBV segments more frequent in patients than controls were TRBV5-6, TRBV5-1 and TRBV20-1.

Their cognate antigens are unknown. Sequencing libraries made from TCR beta cDNA carried unique molecular identifiers. TCRdb itself ran the PCR reads through MiXCR, one entry per CDR3 protein. The sample has a few hundred thousand distinct CDR3 sequences, 39% seen once. Sequencing was done on a sample of blood. All receptors derive from a girl aged 2-9 years with multiple sclerosis.

This clonotype was counted only a few times. The chain links TRBV4-1 to TRBJ1-1; 7 nucleotides match TRBD1. V was clipped by 1 base and J by 6 bases; unmatched bases: 8. CDR1 MGHRA and CDR2 YSYEKL come from the germline V gene. The CDR3 covers 15 residues. The CDR3 loop is CASSQGQGRRAEAFF. CDR3 sequence (DNA): TGCGCCAGCAGCCAAGGACAGGGAAGACGCGCTGAAGCTTTCTTT.

The chain carries TRBV10-1 and TRBJ2-2, with D possibly being TRBD2 (5 bases). V was cut by 6 bases and J by 6 bases, with 14 bases left in between. The germline V gene encodes CDR1 WNHNN and CDR2 SYGVQD (reference sequence). The CDR3 length is 14 residues. Here the CDR3 DNA reads TGCGCCAGCAGCGAACTAGTATTCGCCGGGGAGCTGTTTTTT. It yields the protein CASSELVFAGELFF.

This clonotype has just a few counts. The V gene is TRBV27, the J gene TRBJ2-7; D is uncertain. V was cut by 5 bases and J by 3 bases, with 14 bases left in between. The CDR3 has 14 amino acids. Germline assignment: CDR1 MNHEY and CDR2 SMNVEV (reference sequence). The CDR3 protein is CASSNQADLYEQYF. CDR3 DNA: TGTGCCAGCAGTAACCAGGCGGACCTCTACGAGCAGTACTTC.